These 11 T cell receptor beta chains originate from one sample sequenced in a study of blood T cell repertoires in COVID-19. Method: immunoSEQ multiplex PCR; TCRdb's copy keeps in-frame clones and lacks some. The sample holds more than 200,000 clones, 86% seen once. Sequenced: peripheral blood. The receptor source for this set is a woman aged 45-59 years with acute or convalescent COVID-19.

This chain joins TRBV19 and TRBJ2-7; 9 nucleotides agree with TRBD2. CDR1 is LNHDA and CDR2 is SQIVND in the germline V gene (reference sequence). CDR3 length: 14 amino acids. With 0 bases clipped from V and 6 bases from J, the junction kept 3 bases outside the gene matches. CDR3 sequence (DNA): TGTGCCAGTAGTATAGACCCTAGCGGGATCGAGCAGTACTTC. Residues: CASSIDPSGIEQYF.

The J gene is TRBJ2-2, the V gene TRBV29-1, with TRBD1 matching 7 bases. The CDR3 spans 13 residues. The germline gives CDR1 SQVTM, CDR2 ANQGSEA. Trimming cost V 7 bases and J 2 bases; bases outside gene matches: 4. The CDR3 nucleotides read TGCAGCGGAGGGACAGCCAACACCGGGGAGCTGTTTTTT. Translation gives CSGGTANTGELFF.

The table lists this clone with many counts. The chain recombines TRBV10-2 with TRBJ2-7; TRBD1 might be the D (6 bases). V was clipped by 6 bases and J by 7 bases, with 16 bases between them. The V gene's germline CDR1 is WSHSY and CDR2 SAAADI. The CDR3 spans 13 residues. The CDR3 protein is CASRAAGAIEQYF. CDR3 DNA: TGCGCCAGCAGGGCGGCAGGGGCGATTGAGCAGTACTTC.

The genes are TRBV10-1 and TRBJ2-3, with 11 nucleotides matching TRBD1. Germline CDR1 reads WNHNN; CDR2 reads SYGVQD (reference sequence). The V and J ends lost 0 bases and 7 bases, in that order; junction bases with no gene match: 9. There are 17 residues in the CDR3. CDR3 protein: CASSESVGTGGTNTQYF. CDR3 in DNA: TGCGCCAGCAGTGAGTCTGTAGGGACAGGGGGGACGAATACGCAGTATTTT.

This clone was seen more than once but under ten times. The chain uses TRBV6-5 and TRBJ2-7; 8 nucleotides match TRBD2. The CDR3 extends over 15 amino acids. Unmatched junction bases numbered 9, after V lost 6 bases and J lost 2 bases. Germline V gene data show CDR1 as MNHEY and CDR2 as SVGAGI. CDR3 in DNA: TGTGCCAGCAGCTCCGGGACTAGAGGGACCTACGAGCAGTACTTC. Its protein product is CASSSGTRGTYEQYF.

CDR3 in amino acids: CASSFQGQGEKLFF. The CDR3 DNA reads as TGCGCCAGCAGCTTCCAGGGACAAGGAGAAAAACTGTTTTTT. The chain couples TRBV5-1 to TRBJ1-4; possible D gene TRBD1, 6 bases. The CDR3 is 14 residues long. The ends were cut back, 2 bases at V and 8 bases at J, with 13 bases in the middle. Germline CDR1 is SGHRS and CDR2 is YFSETQ.

V usage is TRBV3-1 (or the pseudogene TRBV3-2) and J usage is TRBJ2-5, with D possibly TRBD1 on 6 matching bases. CDR3 size: 13 residues. V was pared by 6 bases and J by 3 bases, with 11 bases between. The germline CDR1 and CDR2 sequences are LGHDT and YNNKEL (reference sequence). CDR3: CASRVQGEETQYF. Written as DNA, the CDR3 is TGTGCCAGCAGAGTACAGGGAGAAGAGACCCAGTACTTC.

The V and J genes are TRBV18 and TRBJ1-5; possibly TRBD1 for D (6 bases). Per the germline V gene, CDR1 is KGHSH and CDR2 is LQKENI. The V gene lost 3 bases and the J gene lost 0 bases, with 9 bases spanning the gap. The CDR3 covers 15 residues. CDR3 protein: CASSPRTDSNQPQHF. The CDR3 DNA is TGTGCCAGCTCACCCCGGACAGATAGCAATCAGCCCCAGCATTTT.

The chain employs TRBV7-8 and TRBJ1-2, with TRBD1 matching 7 bases. This CDR3 comprises 14 residues. CDR1 and CDR2 from the germline V gene are SGHVS and FQNEAQ. The V and J ends lost 5 bases and 4 bases, in that order; junction bases with no gene match: 7. CDR3 coding DNA: TGTGCCAGCAGCCGACAGGGTGGCGCCTATGGCTACACCTTC. This sequence encodes CASSRQGGAYGYTF.

The chain is built from TRBV5-1 and TRBJ2-3; possible D gene TRBD1, 6 bases. The CDR3 length is 15 residues. Germline CDR1 and CDR2: SGHRS and YFSETQ. V lost 5 bases, J lost 4 bases, and 17 bases lay in between. CDR3 DNA sequence: TGCGCCAGCAGGGGGGACAACTCCTTCGCAGATACGCAGTATTTT. The encoded protein is CASRGDNSFADTQYF.

The chain links TRBV2 to TRBJ2-5; 10 nucleotides match TRBD2. The CDR3 is 14 amino acids. V was clipped by 7 bases and J by 0 bases; unmatched bases: 2. Germline V gene sequence: CDR1 SNHLY, CDR2 FYNNEI. The CDR3: CASKLAGYQETQYF. The DNA of the CDR3 is TGTGCCAGCAAACTAGCGGGGTACCAAGAGACCCAGTACTTC.